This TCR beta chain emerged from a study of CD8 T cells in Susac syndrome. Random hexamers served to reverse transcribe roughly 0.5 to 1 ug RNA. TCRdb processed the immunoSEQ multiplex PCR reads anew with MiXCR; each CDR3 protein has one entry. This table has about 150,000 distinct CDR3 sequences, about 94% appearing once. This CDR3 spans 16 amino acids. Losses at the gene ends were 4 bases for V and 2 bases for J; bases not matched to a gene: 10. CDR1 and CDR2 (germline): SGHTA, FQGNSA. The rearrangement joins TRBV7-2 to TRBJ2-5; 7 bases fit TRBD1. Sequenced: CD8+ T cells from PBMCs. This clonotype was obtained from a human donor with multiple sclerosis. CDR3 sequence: CASSYTPGQTQETQYF. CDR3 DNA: TGTGCCAGCAGCTATACCCCGGGACAGACTCAAGAGACCCAGTACTTC.